A selection of T cell receptor beta chains follows, all from one sample in a study of blood T cell repertoires in COVID-19. Some clones are missing from TCRdb's copy, which holds only in-frame ones; the method was immunoSEQ multiplex PCR. The table shows about 300,000 clones, with 65% to 90% occurring only once. Sequenced input: PBMCs or T cells enriched from blood (not recorded which). These receptors originate from a woman between 18 and 29 years old who had recovered from COVID-19. The CDR3 runs from the conserved cysteine through the conserved F or W. The D gene is left open where the match is weak.

d_call	v_call	j_call	cdr3_nt	cdr3_aa
.	TRBV28	TRBJ2-7	TGTGCCAGCAGTTTAGGCCTGAGGGAGCAGTACTTC	CASSLGLREQYF
.	TRBV15	TRBJ1-2	TGTGCCACCAGCAGAGGCGGCGGATCTAACTATGGCTACACCTTC	CATSRGGGSNYGYTF
.	TRBV5-1	TRBJ1-5	TGCGCCAGCAGCTTGCTTCGGGGACAGCCCCAGCATTTT	CASSLLRGQPQHF
.	TRBV25-1	TRBJ1-4	TGTGCCAGCAGCGTCGGGGGTGAAAAACTGTTTTTT	CASSVGGEKLFF
.	TRBV5-1	TRBJ2-7	TGCGCCAGCAGCCCCCACGGACAGTCCTACGAGCAGTACTTC	CASSPHGQSYEQYF
TRBD1	TRBV5-1	TRBJ1-1	TGCGCCAGCAGCTGGGGGACAGGGGGCAGAGGTGAAGCTTTCTTT	CASSWGTGGRGEAFF
TRBD1	TRBV10-3	TRBJ1-1	TGTGCCACCGGACAGGGCGGGGACACTGAAGCTTTCTTT	CATGQGGDTEAFF
TRBD2	TRBV9	TRBJ2-1	TGTGCCAGCAGCGTCAGCGGGGGGGCAGGCTCCTACAATGAGCAGTTCTTC	CASSVSGGAGSYNEQFF
TRBD2	TRBV24-1	TRBJ2-1	TGTGCCACACAGCGGGGGGCCCTAGAGGAGCAGTTCTTC	CATQRGALEEQFF
TRBD2	TRBV7-8	TRBJ2-3	TGTGCCAGCAGCCGTAACGTACTAGCGGATGGCACAGATACGCAGTATTTT	CASSRNVLADGTDTQYF
TRBD1	TRBV2	TRBJ2-7	TGTGCCAGCAGTGTTGGGACAGACGCTTACGAGCAGTACTTC	CASSVGTDAYEQYF
.	TRBV5-6	TRBJ2-3	TGTGCCAGCAGCTTAGTGGCATGGACTAGCACAGATACGCAGTATTTT	CASSLVAWTSTDTQYF
.	TRBV5-4	TRBJ2-5	TGTGCCATCAACTCCGGGGGAGCGAGAGAGACCCAGTACTTC	CAINSGGARETQYF
.	TRBV7-2	TRBJ1-5	TGTGCCAGCAGCTTATGGGCAGGGGCAGGACAGCCCCAGCATTTT	CASSLWAGAGQPQHF
.	TRBV21-1	TRBJ2-7	TGTGCCAGCAGCAAATGCCCTCTCCCCCTTGGCGGGGGGGCTTACGAGCAGTACTTC	CASSKCPLPLGGGAYEQYF
.	TRBV2	TRBJ1-5	TGTGCCAGCAGTGTAGGGGGTAGCAATCAGCCCCAGCATTTT	CASSVGGSNQPQHF
.	TRBV19	TRBJ1-4	TGTGCCAGTAGTATCCCCACAGAGTATAATGAAAAACTGTTTTTT	CASSIPTEYNEKLFF
.	TRBV7-3	TRBJ2-3	TGTGCCAGCAGCCCCTACCTTACGGATACGCAGTATTTT	CASSPYLTDTQYF
.	TRBV7-2	TRBJ1-3	TGTGCCAGCAGCTCCCGGCCAGGGGTCTCTGGAAACACCATATATTTT	CASSSRPGVSGNTIYF
.	TRBV7-9	TRBJ1-2	TGTGCCAGCAGCTTGCCGGGATTCTATGGCTACACCTTC	CASSLPGFYGYTF
.	TRBV6-5	TRBJ1-2	TGTGCCAGCAGTTCGACCCCAGGGATTGGTGGCTACACCTTC	CASSSTPGIGGYTF
.	TRBV7-3	TRBJ1-3	TGTGCCAGCAGCTTATATTCTGGAAACACCATATATTTT	CASSLYSGNTIYF
TRBD2	TRBV13	TRBJ2-3	TGTGCCAGCCGAGCTTTAATAGCGGGGCTAAGCACAGATACGCAGTATTTT	CASRALIAGLSTDTQYF
TRBD2	TRBV9	TRBJ2-4	TGTGCCAGCAGCGCCGGGGGGTTAGCCAAAAACATTCAGTACTTC	CASSAGGLAKNIQYF
TRBD1	TRBV7-6	TRBJ1-5	TGTGCCAGCAGCTCGGGACAGGCCTTTAGCAATCAGCCCCAGCATTTT	CASSSGQAFSNQPQHF